The 27 T cell receptor beta chains listed next were all sequenced from one sample in a study of blood T cells in healthy people across ages. Primed by a sample-barcoded 5' primer and a J-beta primer mix, a second PCR proceeded for roughly 6 to 12 cycles. TCRdb processed the 5' RACE reads anew with MiXCR; each CDR3 protein has one entry. The repertoire includes about 1.1 million distinct CDR3 sequences, roughly two fifths of them detected once, and around 14% sits in the top ten. The sample consisted of blood. The receptors originated from a man aged 18 to 35 in good health.

The chain's CDR3 is CSARMPGGNTEAFF. The CDR3 DNA follows: TGCAGTGCTAGGATGCCGGGGGGGAACACTGAAGCTTTCTTT. The chain recombines TRBV20-1 with TRBJ1-1; D might be TRBD1 (5 bases). The germline V gene encodes CDR1 DFQATT and CDR2 SNEGSKA (reference sequence). Trimming pared 3 bases from V and 1 base from J, leaving 12 bases between. The length of the CDR3 is 14 residues.

The gene calls are TRBV2 and TRBJ2-3; 11 nucleotides agree with TRBD2. V shed 4 bases, J shed 14 bases, and the junction held 11 bases outside the gene matches. The CDR3 covers 14 residues. Per the germline V gene, CDR1 is SNHLY and CDR2 is FYNNEI. The CDR3 DNA follows: TGTGCCAGCAGTGTCGCGACTAGCGGGGAGGTTCTGTATTTT. Protein sequence: CASSVATSGEVLYF. The entire variable domain, with the rest obtained from reference TRBV2 and TRBJ2-3, is as follows: EPEVTQTPSHQVTQMGQEVILRCVPISNHLYFYWYRQILGQKVEFLVSFYNNEISEKSEIFDDQFSVERPDGSNFTLKIRSTKLEDSAMYFCASSVATSGEVLYFGPGTRLTVL.

This clonotype appeared a few times. V is TRBV5-1 and J is TRBJ1-5, with TRBD1 matching 9 bases. Germline lookup yields CDR1 SGHRS and CDR2 YFSETQ. This CDR3 comprises 13 residues. After removal of 5 bases from V and 5 bases from J, the junction contained 2 bases not matched to a gene. The CDR3 DNA follows: TGCGCCAGCAGGGGACAGGGAGATCAGCCCCAGCATTTT. It translates to CASRGQGDQPQHF.

This clonotype was found many times. The rearrangement uses TRBV9 and TRBJ2-5; D is perhaps TRBD1 (7 bases). The CDR3 has 14 amino acids. V was cut by 0 bases and J by 2 bases, with 8 bases left in between. The germline V gene has CDR1 SGDLS and CDR2 YYNGEE. The CDR3 loop reads CASSVAGGQETQYF. The CDR3 DNA follows: TGTGCCAGCAGCGTAGCAGGGGGGCAAGAGACCCAGTACTTC.

The table lists this clonotype with a few counts. This rearrangement joins TRBV5-1 to TRBJ2-2, with a tentative D call TRBD1 (6 bases). The germline V gene has CDR1 SGHRS and CDR2 YFSETQ. V lost 5 bases and J lost 1, with 12 bases in between. The CDR3 has 15 residues. For the CDR3, the DNA is TGCGCCAGCAGGAGCAGGGACATGAACACCGGGGAGCTGTTTTTT. It is translated as CASRSRDMNTGELFF.

This clonotype has just a few counts. The V and J genes are TRBV6-2 or TRBV6-3 and TRBJ2-5, with D uncertain. Germline lookup yields CDR1 MNHEY and CDR2 SVGEGT. The V end was cut by 5 bases, the J end by 6 bases, with 10 bases between. This CDR3 spans 12 amino acids. The CDR3 is CASSRVLQTQYF. Here the CDR3 DNA reads TGTGCCAGCAGTCGGGTCCTCCAGACCCAGTACTTC.

CDR3 DNA sequence: TGTGCCAGCAGCAAACCCGTGGTGACTGAAGCTTTCTTT. Amino acid sequence: CASSKPVVTEAFF. V gene TRBV7-2 combines with J gene TRBJ1-1; D is unresolved. Germline assignment: CDR1 SGHTA and CDR2 FQGNSA. V was cut by 5 bases and J by 5 bases, with 12 bases left in between. The CDR3 spans 13 residues.

The genes are TRBV2 and TRBJ2-5; 9 nucleotides align to TRBD1. J was trimmed by 11 bases and V by 8 bases; bases with no gene match: 15. Germline CDR1 reads SNHLY; CDR2 reads FYNNEI. This CDR3 spans 14 amino acids. The CDR3 nucleotides read TGTGCCAGCTTATCCGGGACAGGGTCTGATGAGCAGTACTTC. Translated, it gives CASLSGTGSDEQYF.

V and J are TRBV5-1 and TRBJ2-1; weak D call: TRBD1 (6 bases). CDR3 length equals 17 residues. Germline-derived CDR1 and CDR2 are SGHRS and YFSETQ. V shed 0 bases and J shed 1 base, with 14 bases lying between them. The CDR3: CASSLVGRGFSYNEQFF. CDR3 DNA sequence: TGCGCCAGCAGCTTGGTCGGCAGGGGTTTTTCCTACAATGAGCAGTTCTTC.

This clonotype has only a few counts. The chain has TRBV20-1 and TRBJ1-4, with 8 bases lining up with TRBD1. V lost 7 bases to trimming and J lost 8 bases; unmatched junction nucleotides: 18. Per the germline V gene, CDR1 is DFQATT and CDR2 is SNEGSKA (reference sequence). This CDR3 region has 16 residues. The CDR3 loop is CSVRPVSQGAGEKLFF. The CDR3 DNA follows: TGCAGTGTACGCCCCGTTTCCCAGGGGGCTGGGGAAAAACTGTTTTTT.

On this clonotype: It may be a read error: a sequence one base away is much more abundant. This chain joins TRBV7-2 and TRBJ2-1; TRBD2 aligns across 11 bases. The CDR3 totals 16 residues. CDR1 and CDR2 from the germline V gene are SGHTA and FQGNSA. CDR3 sequence reads: CAGSLWGTSGYNEQFF. CDR3 in DNA: TGTGCCGGCAGCTTGTGGGGGACTAGCGGATACAATGAGCAGTTCTTC.

This chain links TRBV20-1 with TRBJ1-1, with D perhaps TRBD1 (6 bases). In germline, CDR1 is DFQATT, CDR2 SNEGSKA (reference sequence). The germline V and J ends were trimmed by 6 bases and 0 bases, with 11 bases remaining between them. This CDR3 region has 13 residues. The CDR3 reads CSAGRGVNTEAFF. The CDR3 bases are TGCAGTGCCGGGAGGGGGGTGAACACTGAAGCTTTCTTT.

The genes are TRBV27 and TRBJ1-2; D is unclear. The V end lost 4 bases, the J end lost 7 bases, and 16 bases lay between the germline ends. Germline V lookup: CDR1 MNHEY, CDR2 SMNVEV (reference sequence). The CDR3 contains 14 residues. The CDR3 sequence: CASSSLDLTGGYTF. The CDR3 nucleotides read TGTGCCAGCAGTTCCTTGGACCTAACCGGTGGCTACACCTTC.

This clonotype was picked up a small number of times. The chain couples TRBV6-5 to TRBJ1-1; a weak D match, TRBD1 (5 bases). This CDR3 contains 14 residues. V was shortened by 0 bases and J by 4 bases, with 9 bases between the two germline ends. In germline, CDR1 is MNHEY, CDR2 SVGAGI. CDR3 region: CASSYSGDGTEAFF. The CDR3 nucleotides read TGTGCCAGCAGTTACTCCGGGGACGGCACTGAAGCTTTCTTT.

The chain combines TRBV18 with TRBJ2-1, with a weak D call TRBD2 (6 bases). Germline CDR1 is KGHSH and CDR2 is LQKENI. V lost 3 bases and J lost 4, with 16 bases in between. The length of the CDR3 is 16 residues. The CDR3 reads CASSPSSVLDYNEQFF. Written as DNA, the CDR3 is TGTGCCAGCTCACCTTCTAGCGTATTGGATTACAATGAGCAGTTCTTC. The whole variable domain, filled in from reference TRBV18 and TRBJ2-1, reads NAGVMQNPRHLVRRRGQEARLRCSPMKGHSHVYWYRQLPEEGLKFMVYLQKENIIDESGMPKERFSAEFPKEGPSILRIQQVVRGDSAAYFCASSPSSVLDYNEQFFGPGTRLTVL.

The chain couples TRBV5-1 to TRBJ2-4; 8 bases map to TRBD1. This CDR3 is 19 amino acids long. The V and J ends lost 4 bases and 1 base, in that order; junction bases with no gene match: 16. Per the germline V gene, CDR1 is SGHRS and CDR2 is YFSETQ. The CDR3 nucleotides read TGCGCCAGCAGCGCTGGACAGGGAGGCGTGAAATGGGCCAAAAACATTCAGTACTTC. Translation: CASSAGQGGVKWAKNIQYF.

The V and J genes are TRBV7-2 and TRBJ2-4; weak D call: TRBD1 (6 bases). Trimming shortened V by 4 bases and J by 3 bases, and 16 bases separated the two germline ends. The V gene's germline CDR1 is SGHTA and CDR2 FQGNSA. The CDR3 is 16 amino acids. Here the CDR3 reads CASSYVGRGDKNIQYF. The CDR3 DNA is TGTGCCAGCAGCTATGTAGGCAGGGGCGACAAAAACATTCAGTACTTC.

V gene TRBV20-1 combines with J gene TRBJ1-5; TRBD1 is a possible D gene (5 bases). CDR3 length equals 14 residues. V was shortened by 3 bases and J by 2 bases, with 11 bases between the two germline ends. Germline V gives CDR1 DFQATT, CDR2 SNEGSKA (reference sequence). The CDR3 DNA is TGCAGTGCTAGGCGGCAGGGCCGCAATCAGCCCCAGCATTTT. It encodes CSARRQGRNQPQHF.

This clonotype came up a few times. The chain has TRBV20-1 and TRBJ2-1; TRBD2 is a possible D gene (9 bases). In germline, CDR1 is DFQATT, CDR2 SNEGSKA (reference sequence). Trimming took off 0 bases at V and 8 bases at J, with 26 bases between the two ends. The CDR3 is 18 amino acids. CDR3 DNA sequence: TGCAGTGCTAGAGATCTCAGGGGGCTAGCGGGGCCCCGCGATGAGCAGTTCTTC. Amino acids: CSARDLRGLAGPRDEQFF.

The rearrangement joins TRBV13 to TRBJ1-1; D gene ambiguous. Per the germline V gene, CDR1 is PRHDT and CDR2 is FYEKMQ (reference sequence). The CDR3 covers 14 residues. Trimming took off 7 bases at V and 0 bases at J, with 12 bases between the two ends. CDR3 DNA sequence: TGTGCCAGCACCCACGGGATCCTGAACACTGAAGCTTTCTTT. Translating gives CASTHGILNTEAFF.

This chain links TRBV3-1 with TRBJ1-6; 11 positions agree with TRBD1. V lost 3 bases to trimming and J lost 11 bases; unmatched junction nucleotides: 9. The CDR3 sequence is 16 residues long. Germline V gene lookup returns CDR1 LGHDT and CDR2 YNNKEL (reference sequence). DNA of the CDR3: TGTGCCAGCAGCCAGAGGACAGGGGGCCACACTGCACCCCTCCACTTT. Translated: CASSQRTGGHTAPLHF.

This clonotype was counted only a few times. The rearrangement joins TRBV6-1 to TRBJ1-2; weak D call: TRBD1 (6 bases). Germline loops: CDR1 MNHNS, CDR2 SASEGT. V was trimmed by 7 bases and J by 8 bases, leaving 20 bases between them. The CDR3 extends over 14 amino acids. The CDR3 DNA sequence: TGTGCCAGCATCCTGAATGGGGGGCCTACGGGCTACACCTTC. Protein sequence: CASILNGGPTGYTF.

V gene TRBV10-2 combines with J gene TRBJ1-5; D is undetermined. Trimming removed 4 bases at V and 5 bases at J, with 9 bases between. This CDR3 spans 13 amino acids. Germline V gene sequence: CDR1 WSHSY, CDR2 SAAADI. CDR3 coding DNA: TGCGCCAGCAGTGCCCGGCTCTATCAGCCCCAGCATTTT. Translating it yields CASSARLYQPQHF.

This chain uses TRBV2 with TRBJ2-1; 8 bases are shared with TRBD2. The CDR3 is 13 amino acids. Trimming took 6 bases from V and 8 from J; bases not matched to a gene: 6. Germline CDR1 reads SNHLY; CDR2 reads FYNNEI. The CDR3 coding sequence is TGTGCCAGCAGGTCTATCGGGGGGGATGAGCAGTTCTTC. Translated, it gives CASRSIGGDEQFF.

The J gene is TRBJ2-3, the V gene TRBV28; no clear D gene. The germline V gene has CDR1 MDHEN and CDR2 SYDVKM. The CDR3 runs to 15 residues. Trimming cost V 7 bases and J 0 bases, with 14 bases left between them. CDR3 region: CASTKSVLSTDTQYF. The CDR3 DNA is TGTGCCAGCACCAAGAGTGTATTAAGCACAGATACGCAGTATTTT.

This chain uses TRBV27 with TRBJ1-2, with a possible D match to TRBD1 (6 bases). CDR1 is MNHEY and CDR2 is SMNVEV in the germline V gene (reference sequence). This CDR3 spans 12 amino acids. V lost 10 bases and J 4 bases, leaving 13 bases between the germline ends. Here the CDR3 reads CATLRGGYGYTF. DNA of the CDR3: TGTGCCACCTTGAGAGGGGGCTATGGCTACACCTTC.

The chain employs TRBV20-1 and TRBJ2-3; D is unclear. Germline CDR1 and CDR2: DFQATT and SNEGSKA (reference sequence). Trimming stripped 1 base from V and 5 bases from J, with 7 bases between. The CDR3 loop spans 12 amino acids. The CDR3 sequence: CSARGPGDTQYF. CDR3 bases: TGCAGTGCTAGAGGGCCGGGAGATACGCAGTATTTT.